In its sample, the clone carrying this T cell receptor (beta chain) was seen many times. TCRdb used MiXCR to reprocess the 5' RACE reads, holding one entry per CDR3 protein. Of 40,000 to 50,000 distinct CDR3 sequences listed, under 8% were seen once; the top ten hold around 16%. The data belong to a study of T cells after yellow fever vaccination. Study-wide points: Secondary responses were weaker yet peaked faster, day 5 versus 15. Clonotypes appearing in both CD4 and CD8 compartments existed, and their share was small.

V dropped 5 bases and J dropped 5; count of bases not matched to a gene: 3. This CDR3 has 12 residues. The germline V gene encodes CDR1 SQVTM and CDR2 ANQGSEA. This TCR was recovered from a man between 25 and 39 years old who received the YFV17D yellow fever vaccine. The sample in question was CD8+ T cells not binding an NS4B(214-222) dextramer, sorted from PBMCs, obtained 45 days after the yellow fever booster vaccination. This chain uses TRBV29-1 with TRBJ2-7, with 10 bases fitting TRBD2. The CDR3 loop is CSVILAGDEQYF. DNA for the CDR3: TGCAGCGTTATCCTAGCGGGAGACGAGCAGTACTTC.